The text below deals with one T cell receptor beta chain. Its specificity is unknown. The data originate from a study of CD8 T cell repertoires and HIV-1 epitope variants. Study background: Separate wells received one of Twenty-five Gag or Nef variant peptides. Control wells had CMV/EBV/flu peptides, negative Ebola AY9, or no peptide. A roughly 10-day culture received IL-2, IL-7 and IL-15 on days 3 and 7.

CDR1 is SGHTA and CDR2 is FQGNSA in the germline V gene. CDR3 length equals 15 residues. V lost 4 bases and J lost 4; bases outside the gene matches: 7. Repertoires were generated with immunoSEQ multiplex PCR, while TCRdb's copy carries only in-frame clones and drops some. This table has 5,000 to 6,000 clones, 55% to 70% appearing once. The rearrangement uses TRBV7-2 and TRBJ2-7, with 10 bases that match TRBD2. The sample comprised cultured CD8+ T cells derived from PBMCs. The sequence derives from a male donor with HIV. The CDR3 spells CASSSRGGLAYEQYF. The CDR3 nucleotides are TGTGCCAGCAGCTCCAGGGGGGGACTAGCGTACGAGCAGTACTTC.